Detailed here is one T cell receptor (beta chain). Its antigen is undetermined. One end of the junction is discordant with germline, which a read error may explain. This sample also contains other DNA sequences that code for the same CDR3. cDNA synthesis used the whole RNA isolate, giving expressed TCRB sequences. Naive, central memory and regulatory T cell samples averaged about 3.5 million reads. Measured with immunoSEQ multiplex PCR; TCRdb has only the in-frame clones, and not every one. The sample consists of about 660,000 clones, roughly an eighth of them appearing once. CDR3 length: 13 residues. From germline, CDR1 is SSHAT and CDR2 FNYEAQ (reference sequence). This sample stems from a study of beta chain features in type 1 diabetes. Points from the study as a whole: When Type 1 diabetes patients were examined, their TCRB CDR3s proved moderately but significantly shorter in all four CD4+ subsets. When cDNA is sequenced, cells with high TCR expression could be over-represented.

What was sequenced was naive CD4+ T cells from blood. This receptor was obtained from a man aged 18 to 30 with type 1 diabetes. The chain combines TRBV7-7 with TRBJ2-1; D call uncertain. CDR3 sequence (DNA): TGTGCTAGCAGCTTAGGCTCCTACAATGAGCAGTTCTTC. It encodes CASSLGSYNEQFF.